This T cell receptor beta chain was sequenced for a study of post-analysis software for immune sequencing data (dated by TCRdb to about 2015). Regarding the research as a whole: Recorded disease courses included relapsing-remitting, secondary progressive and progressive-relapsing multiple sclerosis, with some patients lacking subtype annotation. The multiple sclerosis patient repertoires were compared with about a dozen previously published healthy control repertoires from donors aged roughly 6 to 27 years. A subset of samples was prepared in parallel using single-end sample barcoding, then pooled and co-amplified after Illumina adapter ligation.

Spanning cysteine to phenylalanine, the CDR3 consists of 12 amino acids. CDR3 DNA is the only sequence kept; it has 36 bases, read in frame from the first base. Trimming takes 3 bases from V and 5 bases from J, and the germline ends sit 7 bases apart. Library prep was done by PCR. The sequencer was an Illumina HiSeq 2500. To reduce PCR and sequencing biases, unique molecular identifiers were built into the TCR beta cDNA libraries. About 0.5 million cDNA molecules were obtained for every 1 to 10 million input T cells, so each molecule roughly corresponded to one T cell. The patient libraries were prepared and sequenced with the same protocol used for the earlier healthy control dataset. Within a given batch, samples were prepared together, multiplexed and sequenced on the same HiSeq lane. Per the original workflow: MIGEC was used to process the raw barcoded reads, and molecular identifier groups with only a single read were discarded before consensus assembly and CDR3 extraction. VDJtools was used for post-analysis of the clonotype tables, and diversity was normalized by down-sampling every dataset to the size of the smallest sample. To correct batch-related cross-sample contamination, repertoire overlap clustering matched CDR3 amino acid sequences but not nucleotide sequences. The public sequencing data were trimmed at Q25 with fastp and processed into clonotypes with MiXCR by TCRdb, which kept only in-frame beta chains. When rows share a CDR3 protein, they turn into one entry using the most common DNA and genes. TCRdb assigned the V and J calls; the authors' analysis was not used. The sample table lists hundreds of thousands of distinct CDR3 sequences, less than 40% of them with a count of one. The ten largest clones capture 4% to 6% of the sample.

General study outcomes and caveats: Compared with controls, multiple sclerosis patients had significantly lower normalized Chao1 diversity, a finding suggesting substantial peripheral T-cell clonal expansion. A handful of TRBV segments, including TRBV5-6, TRBV5-1 and TRBV20-1, were significantly more frequent in patients than controls. The control group was slightly older than the multiple sclerosis patient group. Direct clustering with F measure showed strong co-clustering of samples prepared in the same batch, prompting a batch-effect correction.

To demonstrate the VDJtools post-analysis software, the study profiled TCR beta repertoires from the peripheral blood of about 13 young patients with multiple sclerosis. The multiple sclerosis patients were children and adolescents ranging in age from 6 to 15 years. On this clonotype: Its antigen target is currently unknown. Qualities for individual bases were not recorded, and no much larger clone is one base off.

Here the chain combines TRBV12-3 or TRBV12-4 and TRBJ2-5; the D gene assignment is ambiguous. The source is a girl aged 5-17 years with multiple sclerosis. Material for sequencing was blood. Read as DNA, the sequence is TGTGCCAGCAGTTTCGCCCAGGAGACCCAGTACTTC. Translated, it reads CASSFAQETQYF.